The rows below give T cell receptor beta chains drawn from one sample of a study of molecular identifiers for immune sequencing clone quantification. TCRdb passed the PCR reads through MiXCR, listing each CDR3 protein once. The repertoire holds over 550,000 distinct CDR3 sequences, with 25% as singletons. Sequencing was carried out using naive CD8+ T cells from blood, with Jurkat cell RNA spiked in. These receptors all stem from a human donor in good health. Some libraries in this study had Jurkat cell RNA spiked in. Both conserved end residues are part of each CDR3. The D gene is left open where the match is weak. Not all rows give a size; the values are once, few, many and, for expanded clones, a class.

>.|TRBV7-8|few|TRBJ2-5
CASSLPGGAQETQYF
TGTGCCAGCAGTTTGCCGGGCGGGGCCCAAGAGACCCAGTACTTC
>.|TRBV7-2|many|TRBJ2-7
CASSLVVEQYF
TGTGCCAGCAGCCTAGTGGTAGAGCAGTACTTC
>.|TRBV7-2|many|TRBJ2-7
CASSFYGFGYEQYF
TGTGCCAGCAGCTTCTATGGGTTCGGCTACGAGCAGTACTTC
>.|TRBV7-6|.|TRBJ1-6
CASSLSTAYSPLHF
TGTGCCAGCAGCCTCAGTACGGCTTATTCACCCCTCCACTTT
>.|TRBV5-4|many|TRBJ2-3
CASSLDLDTQYF
TGTGCCAGCAGCTTGGATCTAGATACGCAGTATTTT
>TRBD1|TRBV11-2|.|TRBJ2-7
CASSPWTGGNDEQYF
TGTGCCAGCAGTCCTTGGACAGGGGGCAACGACGAGCAGTACTTC
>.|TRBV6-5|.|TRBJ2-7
CASSYSRQYEQYF
TGTGCCAGCAGTTACTCAAGACAATACGAGCAGTACTTC
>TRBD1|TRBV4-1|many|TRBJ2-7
CASSPKTGTYEQYF
TGCGCCAGCAGCCCTAAGACAGGGACCTACGAGCAGTACTTC
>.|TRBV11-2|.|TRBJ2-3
CASSLDRGLGTDTQYF
TGTGCCAGCAGCTTAGATCGGGGGCTGGGCACAGATACGCAGTATTTT
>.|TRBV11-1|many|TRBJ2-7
CASSYDGRLRYEQYF
TGTGCCAGCAGCTATGACGGTCGATTGCGCTACGAGCAGTACTTC
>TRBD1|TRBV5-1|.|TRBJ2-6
CASGRDRVLAGANVLTF
TGCGCCAGCGGCCGGGACAGGGTCTTAGCCGGGGCCAACGTCCTGACTTTC
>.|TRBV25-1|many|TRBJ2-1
CASSEIEGSYNEQFF
TGTGCCAGCAGTGAAATTGAGGGTTCCTACAATGAGCAGTTCTTC
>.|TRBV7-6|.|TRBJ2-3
CASSPWDFAITDTQYF
TGTGCCAGCAGCCCCTGGGACTTTGCTATCACAGATACGCAGTATTTT
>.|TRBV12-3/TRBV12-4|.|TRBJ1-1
CASSQTGGVNTEAFF
TGTGCCAGCAGCCAAACGGGGGGGGTGAACACTGAAGCTTTCTTT
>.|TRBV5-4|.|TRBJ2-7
CASSTADLTYEQYF
TGTGCCAGCAGCACGGCGGATCTTACCTACGAGCAGTACTTC